The entry below describes one T cell receptor beta chain. This entry belongs to a study of blood T cell repertoires in COVID-19. Patients at the Seattle site were enrolled during active infection and followed longitudinally. This CDR3 spans 16 amino acids. Germline V gene data show CDR1 as SGHDN and CDR2 as FVKESK. The J segment lost 5 bases and the V segment lost 3 bases, leaving 9 bases of the junction unmatched. Sequenced by immunoSEQ multiplex PCR; TCRdb stores in-frame clones only, minus some. The table has 210,000 or so clones, approximately 90% seen once. The sample was peripheral blood. V and J are TRBV14 and TRBJ2-7; 11 bases map to TRBD1. This TCR derives from a man aged 25 to 45 with COVID-19, enrolled during active disease. The CDR3 protein is CASSHLDRGLFHEQYF. The DNA of the CDR3 is TGTGCCAGCAGCCATCTGGACAGGGGGCTTTTCCACGAGCAGTACTTC.